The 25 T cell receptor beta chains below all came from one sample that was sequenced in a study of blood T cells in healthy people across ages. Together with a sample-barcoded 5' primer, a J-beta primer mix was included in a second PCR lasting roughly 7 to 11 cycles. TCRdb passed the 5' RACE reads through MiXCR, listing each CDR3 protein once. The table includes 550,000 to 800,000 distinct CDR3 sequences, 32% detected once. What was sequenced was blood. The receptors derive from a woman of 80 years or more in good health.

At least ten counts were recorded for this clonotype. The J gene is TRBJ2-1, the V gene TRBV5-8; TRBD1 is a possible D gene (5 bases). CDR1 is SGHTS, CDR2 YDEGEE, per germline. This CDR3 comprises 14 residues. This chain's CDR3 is CAEAPTATYNEQFF. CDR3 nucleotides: TGTGCTGAGGCGCCGACAGCTACCTACAATGAGCAGTTCTTC.

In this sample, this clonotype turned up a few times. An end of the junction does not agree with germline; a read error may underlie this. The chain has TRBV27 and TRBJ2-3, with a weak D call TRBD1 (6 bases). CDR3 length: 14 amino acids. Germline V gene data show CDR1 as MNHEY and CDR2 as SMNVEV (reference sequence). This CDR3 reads CASRLSGGTDTQYF. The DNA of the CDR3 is TGTGCCAGCAGGTTATCAGGGGGCACAGATACGCAGTATTTT.

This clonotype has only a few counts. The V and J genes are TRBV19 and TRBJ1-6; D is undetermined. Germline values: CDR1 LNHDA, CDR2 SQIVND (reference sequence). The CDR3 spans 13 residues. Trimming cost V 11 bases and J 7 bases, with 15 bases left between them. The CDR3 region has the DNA TGTGCCTCTCTTGAGGGTCGAAATTCACCCCTCCACTTT. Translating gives CASLEGRNSPLHF.

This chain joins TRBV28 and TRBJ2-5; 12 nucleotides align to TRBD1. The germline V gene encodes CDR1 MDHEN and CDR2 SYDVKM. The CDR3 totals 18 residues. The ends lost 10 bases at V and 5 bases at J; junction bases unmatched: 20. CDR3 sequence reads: CATQPGQGAFMGAETQYF. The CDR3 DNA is TGTGCCACACAACCGGGACAGGGGGCTTTCATGGGAGCGGAGACCCAGTACTTC.

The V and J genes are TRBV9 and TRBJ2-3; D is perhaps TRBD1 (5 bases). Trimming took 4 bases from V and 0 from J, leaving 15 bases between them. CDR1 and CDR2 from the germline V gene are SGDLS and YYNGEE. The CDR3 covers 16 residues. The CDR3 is CASSSPGLSSTDTQYF. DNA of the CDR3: TGTGCCAGCAGCTCCCCAGGGCTATCTAGCACAGATACGCAGTATTTT. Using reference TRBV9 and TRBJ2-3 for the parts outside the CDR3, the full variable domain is DSGVTQTPKHLITATGQRVTLRCSPRSGDLSVYWYQQSLDQGLQFLIQYYNGEERAKGNILERFSAQQFPDLHSELNLSSLELGDSALYFCASSSPGLSSTDTQYFGPGTRLTVL.

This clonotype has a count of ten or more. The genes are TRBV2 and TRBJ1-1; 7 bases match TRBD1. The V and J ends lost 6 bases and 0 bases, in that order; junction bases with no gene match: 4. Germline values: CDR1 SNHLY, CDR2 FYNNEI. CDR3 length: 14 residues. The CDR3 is CASRRGQLNTEAFF. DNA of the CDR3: TGTGCCAGCAGGAGGGGACAGTTGAACACTGAAGCTTTCTTT.

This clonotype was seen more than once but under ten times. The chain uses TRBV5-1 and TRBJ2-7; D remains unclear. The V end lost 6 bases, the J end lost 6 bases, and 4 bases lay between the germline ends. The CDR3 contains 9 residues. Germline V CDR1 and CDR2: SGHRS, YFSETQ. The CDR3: CASNPEQYF. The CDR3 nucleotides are TGCGCCAGCAACCCCGAGCAGTACTTC.

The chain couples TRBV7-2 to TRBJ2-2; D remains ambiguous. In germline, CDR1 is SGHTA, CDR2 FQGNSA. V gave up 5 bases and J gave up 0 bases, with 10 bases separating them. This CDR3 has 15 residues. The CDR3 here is CASSRTDTNTGELFF. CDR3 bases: TGTGCCAGCAGCCGTACGGATACGAACACCGGGGAGCTGTTTTTT.

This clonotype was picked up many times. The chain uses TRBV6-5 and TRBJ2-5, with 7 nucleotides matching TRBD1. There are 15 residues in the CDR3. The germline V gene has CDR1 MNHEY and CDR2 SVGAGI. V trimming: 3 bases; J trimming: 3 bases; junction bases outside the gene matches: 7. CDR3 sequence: CASSYSGTVEETQYF. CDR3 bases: TGTGCCAGCAGTTATTCGGGGACAGTCGAAGAGACCCAGTACTTC.

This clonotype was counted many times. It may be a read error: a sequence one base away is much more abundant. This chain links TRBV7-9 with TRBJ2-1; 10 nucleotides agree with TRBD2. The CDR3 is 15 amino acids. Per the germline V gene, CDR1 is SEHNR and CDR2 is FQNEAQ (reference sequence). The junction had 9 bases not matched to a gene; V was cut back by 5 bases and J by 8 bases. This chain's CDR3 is CASSLSAGGLDEQFF. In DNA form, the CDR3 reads TGTGCCAGCAGCCTGTCAGCGGGGGGGCTGGATGAGCAGTTCTTC.

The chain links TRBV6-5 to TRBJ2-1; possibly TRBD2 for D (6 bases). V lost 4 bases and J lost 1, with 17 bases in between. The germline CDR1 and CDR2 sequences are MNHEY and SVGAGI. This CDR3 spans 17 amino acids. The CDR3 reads CASSSFQTSFSYNEQFF. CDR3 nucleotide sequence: TGTGCCAGCAGTTCTTTTCAGACTAGTTTTTCCTACAATGAGCAGTTCTTC.

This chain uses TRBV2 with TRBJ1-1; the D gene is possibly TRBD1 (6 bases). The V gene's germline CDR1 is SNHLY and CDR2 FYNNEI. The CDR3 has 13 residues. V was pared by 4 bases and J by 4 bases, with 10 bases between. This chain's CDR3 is CASSVARGTEAFF. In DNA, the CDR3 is TGTGCCAGCAGTGTCGCCAGGGGCACTGAAGCTTTCTTT.

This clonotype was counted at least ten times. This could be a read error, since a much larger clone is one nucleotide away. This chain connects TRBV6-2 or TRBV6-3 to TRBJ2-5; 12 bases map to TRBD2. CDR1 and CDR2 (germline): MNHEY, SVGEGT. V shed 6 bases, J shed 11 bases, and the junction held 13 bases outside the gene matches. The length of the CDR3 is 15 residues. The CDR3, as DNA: TGTGCCAGCAGAACTAGCGGGGGGCCGTTGAATGAGCAGTACTTC. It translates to CASRTSGGPLNEQYF.

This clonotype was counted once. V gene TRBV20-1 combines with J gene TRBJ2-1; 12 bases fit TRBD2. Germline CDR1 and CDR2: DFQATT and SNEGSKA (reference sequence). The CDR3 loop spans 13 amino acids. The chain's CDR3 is CRLTSGSHNEQFF. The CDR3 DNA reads TGCAGATTGACTAGCGGGAGCCACAATGAGCAGTTCTTC.

The CDR3 loop is CAWSFHGLAGGSGEQYF. The CDR3 DNA reads as TGTGCCTGGAGTTTCCACGGACTAGCGGGAGGGTCGGGGGAGCAGTACTTC. V and J are TRBV30 and TRBJ2-5, with TRBD2 matching over 15 bases. The CDR3 length is 17 residues. Trimming cost V 2 bases and J 11 bases; bases outside gene matches: 15. CDR1 is GTSNPN and CDR2 is SVGIG in the germline V gene (reference sequence).

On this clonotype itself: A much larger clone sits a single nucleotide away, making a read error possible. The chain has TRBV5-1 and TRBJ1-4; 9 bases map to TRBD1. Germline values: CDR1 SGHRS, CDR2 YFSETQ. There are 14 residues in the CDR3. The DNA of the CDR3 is TGCGCCAGCAGCGCGACAGGGGGTAATGAAAAACGGTTTTTT. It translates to CASSATGGNEKRFF.

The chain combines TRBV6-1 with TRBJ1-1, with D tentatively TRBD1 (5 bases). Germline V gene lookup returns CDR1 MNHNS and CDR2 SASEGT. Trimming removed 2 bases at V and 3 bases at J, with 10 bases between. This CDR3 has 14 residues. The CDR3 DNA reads TGTGCCAGCAGTGAAAGTGGGGCCCACACTGAAGCTTTCTTT. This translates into CASSESGAHTEAFF.

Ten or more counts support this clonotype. CDR3 coding DNA: TGTGCCAGCAGCTGGGGGGACAGGGTCTCAGATACGCAGTATTTT. Its protein product is CASSWGDRVSDTQYF. The chain links TRBV7-9 to TRBJ2-3; 9 bases agree with TRBD1. After removal of 4 bases from V and 4 bases from J, the junction contained 6 bases not matched to a gene. CDR3 length: 15 residues. Germline CDR1 reads SEHNR; CDR2 reads FQNEAQ (reference sequence).

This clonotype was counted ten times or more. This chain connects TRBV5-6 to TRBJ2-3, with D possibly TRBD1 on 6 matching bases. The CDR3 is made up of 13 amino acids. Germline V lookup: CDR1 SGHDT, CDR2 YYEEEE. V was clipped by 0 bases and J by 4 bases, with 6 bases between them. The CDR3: CASSLEGADTQYF. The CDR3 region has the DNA TGTGCCAGCAGCTTGGAGGGGGCAGATACGCAGTATTTT.

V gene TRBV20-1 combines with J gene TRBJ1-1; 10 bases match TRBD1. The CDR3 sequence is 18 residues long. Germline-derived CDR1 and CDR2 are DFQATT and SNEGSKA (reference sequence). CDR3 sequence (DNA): TGCAGCGCCAGACGGCTTGGGACAGGGGTATCCCCGAACACTGAAGCTTTCTTT. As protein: CSARRLGTGVSPNTEAFF.

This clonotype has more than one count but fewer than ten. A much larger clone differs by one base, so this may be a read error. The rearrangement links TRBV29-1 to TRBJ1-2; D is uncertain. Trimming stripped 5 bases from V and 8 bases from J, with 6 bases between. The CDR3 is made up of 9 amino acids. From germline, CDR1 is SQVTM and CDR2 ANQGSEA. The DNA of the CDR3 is TGCAGCGTTCCGGAAGGCTACACCTTC. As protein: CSVPEGYTF.

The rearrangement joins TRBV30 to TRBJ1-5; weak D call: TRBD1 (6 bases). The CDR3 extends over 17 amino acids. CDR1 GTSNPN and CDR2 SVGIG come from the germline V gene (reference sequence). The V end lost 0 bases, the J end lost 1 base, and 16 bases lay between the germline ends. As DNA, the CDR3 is TGTGCCTGGAGTGTAAACGCCGGGCAGGGGAGCAATCAGCCCCAGCATTTT. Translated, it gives CAWSVNAGQGSNQPQHF.

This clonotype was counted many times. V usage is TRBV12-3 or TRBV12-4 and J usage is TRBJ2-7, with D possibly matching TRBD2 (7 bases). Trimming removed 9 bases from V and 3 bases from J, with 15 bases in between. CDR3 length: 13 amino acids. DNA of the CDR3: TGTGCCAGTCGGGGGGCGGGGAGCTACGAGCAGTACTTC. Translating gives CASRGAGSYEQYF.

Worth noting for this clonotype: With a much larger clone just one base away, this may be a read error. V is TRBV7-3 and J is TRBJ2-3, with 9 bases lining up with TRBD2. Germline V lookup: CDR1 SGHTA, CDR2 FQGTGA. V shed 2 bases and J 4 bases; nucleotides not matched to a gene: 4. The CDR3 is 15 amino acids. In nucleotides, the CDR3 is TGTGCCAGCAGCTTACTAGCGGGACGGTCAGATACGCAGTATTTT. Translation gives CASSLLAGRSDTQYF.

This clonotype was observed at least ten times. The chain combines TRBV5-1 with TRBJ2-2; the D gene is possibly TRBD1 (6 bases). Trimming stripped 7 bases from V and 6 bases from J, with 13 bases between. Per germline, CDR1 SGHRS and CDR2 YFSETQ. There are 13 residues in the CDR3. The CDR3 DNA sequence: TGCGCCAGCCACAATCCAGGGGCCGGGGAGCTGTTTTTT. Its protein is CASHNPGAGELFF. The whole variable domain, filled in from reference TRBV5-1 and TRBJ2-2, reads KAGVTQTPRYLIKTRGQQVTLSCSPISGHRSVSWYQQTPGQGLQFLFEYFSETQRNKGNFPGRFSGRQFSNSRSEMNVSTLELGDSALYLCASHNPGAGELFFGEGSRLTVL.